This TCR beta chain was sequenced during a study of T-cell memory formation after mild COVID-19. Whole-study context: There were largely donor-specific TCR clusters.

Points from the study as a whole: Researchers could not confirm that second-wave clones peaking on day 37 targeted SARS-CoV-2.

Germline V gene data show CDR1 as DFQATT and CDR2 as SNEGSKA (reference sequence). The CDR3 length is 13 residues. The V end was cut by 5 bases, the J end by 3 bases, with 14 bases between. Via MiXCR, TCRdb re-called the 5' RACE reads, giving one row per CDR3 protein. This sample carries 350,000 to 450,000 distinct CDR3 sequences, around 20% of them seen once, and the ten largest clones take roughly 8.4%. About this clonotype: Antigen: not known.

V usage is TRBV20-1 and J usage is TRBJ2-7, with D possibly being TRBD2 (5 bases). The sequencing sample was made of PBMCs or a T cell subset sorted from them (not recorded which). The clonotype originates from an adult woman who had mild COVID-19 (a few samples of this study predate the infection). Cell type and time point are not known. CDR3 loop: CSAPDPEDYEQYF. The CDR3 coding sequence is TGCAGTGCTCCGGACCCGGAGGACTACGAGCAGTACTTC.